Listed below are T cell receptor beta chains from one sample, sequenced in a study of response to subunit inactivated influenza vaccine. TCRdb reanalysed the RT-PCR reads using MiXCR and keeps one entry per CDR3 protein. Of some 180,000 distinct CDR3 sequences listed, around 9% are singletons. The source was non-naive T cells sorted from PBMCs, collected on the day of vaccination. These receptor sequences come from a man aged 50-60 years who received an inactivated influenza vaccine. The CDR3 runs from the conserved cysteine through the conserved F or W. D genes are given only for firm matches. Clone size is given for some rows only: seen once, a few or many times, or a class if the clone is expanded.

CDR3 protein: CASSLDGGAWNEQFF
CDR3 DNA: TGTGCCAGCAGCTTAGACGGGGGGGCGTGGAATGAGCAGTTCTTC
V gene: TRBV7-9
J gene: TRBJ2-1
D gene: TRBD2
clone size: many

CDR3 protein: CASSGGERGHGAQFF
CDR3 DNA: TGTGCCAGCAGCGGAGGTGAGAGGGGTCACGGCGCGCAGTTCTTC
V gene: TRBV7-8
J gene: TRBJ2-1
D gene: .
clone size: .

CDR3 protein: CASSLADSISGANVLTF
CDR3 DNA: TGTGCCAGCAGCTTAGCGGACAGCATCTCTGGGGCCAACGTCCTGACTTTC
V gene: TRBV7-9
J gene: TRBJ2-6
D gene: .
clone size: few

CDR3 protein: CASRQGNTGELFF
CDR3 DNA: TGTGCCAGCAGACAGGGGAACACCGGGGAGCTGTTTTTT
V gene: TRBV6-2/TRBV6-3
J gene: TRBJ2-2
D gene: .
clone size: .

CDR3 protein: CASSFLVGGASEKLFF
CDR3 DNA: TGTGCCAGCAGCTTCTTAGTCGGGGGGGCTTCTGAAAAACTGTTTTTT
V gene: TRBV7-8
J gene: TRBJ1-4
D gene: .
clone size: few

CDR3 protein: CASSSDPRGTEAFF
CDR3 DNA: TGTGCCAGCAGTTCCGACCCAAGGGGGACTGAAGCTTTCTTT
V gene: TRBV5-6
J gene: TRBJ1-1
D gene: .
clone size: .

CDR3 protein: CASREGWGTGNTGELFF
CDR3 DNA: TGTGCCAGCAGGGAAGGTTGGGGGACAGGGAACACCGGGGAGCTGTTTTTT
V gene: TRBV27
J gene: TRBJ2-2
D gene: TRBD1
clone size: many

CDR3 protein: CASSFKDGKETQYF
CDR3 DNA: TGTGCCAGCAGCTTTAAGGACGGTAAAGAGACCCAGTACTTC
V gene: TRBV11-2
J gene: TRBJ2-5
D gene: .
clone size: many

CDR3 protein: CASRPGQGEYEQYF
CDR3 DNA: TGTGCCAGCAGACCGGGACAGGGAGAATACGAGCAGTACTTC
V gene: TRBV6-1
J gene: TRBJ2-7
D gene: TRBD1
clone size: .

CDR3 protein: CASGGGRSLYGELFF
CDR3 DNA: TGTGCCAGCGGCGGGGGGCGTAGTCTGTACGGGGAGCTGTTTTTT
V gene: TRBV6-2/TRBV6-3
J gene: TRBJ2-2
D gene: TRBD2
clone size: .

CDR3 protein: CASSSRGRVTEAFF
CDR3 DNA: TGTGCCAGCAGCTCCAGGGGGCGCGTCACTGAAGCTTTCTTT
V gene: TRBV7-3
J gene: TRBJ1-1
D gene: TRBD1
clone size: few

CDR3 protein: CASSQEIRAGANVLTF
CDR3 DNA: TGCGCCAGCAGCCAAGAGATCCGGGCTGGGGCCAACGTCCTGACTTTC
V gene: TRBV4-3
J gene: TRBJ2-6
D gene: .
clone size: .

CDR3 protein: CASSSVGTGGIRQYF
CDR3 DNA: TGTGCCAGCAGTTCGGTGGGGACAGGGGGGATTCGGCAGTACTTC
V gene: TRBV5-6
J gene: TRBJ2-7
D gene: TRBD1
clone size: .

CDR3 protein: CSARALENTRGQYF
CDR3 DNA: TGCAGTGCTAGAGCCCTCGAAAATACACGGGGCCAGTACTTC
V gene: TRBV20-1
J gene: TRBJ2-5
D gene: .
clone size: .

CDR3 protein: CASSQAGGSYEQYF
CDR3 DNA: TGTGCCAGCAGCCAAGCGGGAGGCTCCTACGAGCAGTACTTC
V gene: TRBV4-2
J gene: TRBJ2-7
D gene: TRBD2
clone size: many

CDR3 protein: CASSDPGRLAKNIQYF
CDR3 DNA: TGTGCCAGCAGCGACCCGGGAAGATTAGCCAAAAACATTCAGTACTTC
V gene: TRBV6-2/TRBV6-3
J gene: TRBJ2-4
D gene: .
clone size: many

CDR3 protein: CASSWRGGQETQYF
CDR3 DNA: TGTGCCAGCTCGTGGCGGGGGGGCCAAGAGACCCAGTACTTC
V gene: TRBV28
J gene: TRBJ2-5
D gene: TRBD2
clone size: few

CDR3 protein: CASSFPPYEQYF
CDR3 DNA: TGTGCCAGCAGCTTTCCTCCCTACGAGCAGTACTTC
V gene: TRBV5-8
J gene: TRBJ2-7
D gene: .
clone size: once

CDR3 protein: CSVAPGVSYGYTF
CDR3 DNA: TGCAGCGTCGCACCAGGGGTGAGCTATGGCTACACCTTC
V gene: TRBV29-1
J gene: TRBJ1-2
D gene: .
clone size: few

CDR3 protein: CSALTSGLTDTQYF
CDR3 DNA: TGCAGTGCTCTGACTAGCGGCCTCACAGATACGCAGTATTTT
V gene: TRBV20-1
J gene: TRBJ2-3
D gene: TRBD2
clone size: many

CDR3 protein: CASRLAGLAEETQYF
CDR3 DNA: TGCGCCAGCAGATTGGCGGGACTAGCGGAAGAGACCCAGTACTTC
V gene: TRBV5-1
J gene: TRBJ2-5
D gene: TRBD2
clone size: .

CDR3 protein: CASSLGGPRLRSPFF
CDR3 DNA: TGTGCCAGCAGCTTAGGGGGACCAAGGCTTCGCAGCCCGTTCTTC
V gene: TRBV7-2
J gene: TRBJ2-1
D gene: .
clone size: few